Described below is a single TCR beta chain sequence and its context. Antigen specificity is unknown. The assay was carried out at the deep level. TCRdb's table, derived via immunoSEQ multiplex PCR, lists solely in-frame clones and lacks some. The profile shows roughly 1,500,000 clones, approximately 98% of them singletons. The sample originates from a study of shared clonotypes between healthy human individuals. Study-wide results and limits: The rarefaction results pointed to incomplete sorted-subset sequencing despite large depth.

The sample taken for sequencing was naive CD4+ T cells sorted from blood. Specified subset: CD45RA+ positively selected. The origin of this receptor is a man aged 25-45 years in good health.

The DNA of the CDR3 is TGTGCCAGCAGCTTAGGCCTCTGGGATGAGGGGAAGGGGCCGAACTATGGCTACACCTTC. Translating gives CASSLGLWDEGKGPNYGYTF. The chain uses TRBV13 and TRBJ1-2; perhaps TRBD1 as D (5 bases). From germline, CDR1 is PRHDT and CDR2 FYEKMQ (reference sequence). Trimming left V 0 bases short and J 2 bases short, with 25 bases between. The CDR3 spans 20 residues.